This is a list of T cell receptor beta chains from one sample in a study of neoadjuvant anti-PD-1 for oral cavity cancer. Data came from immunoSEQ multiplex PCR; TCRdb stores just in-frame clones and leaves some out. This sample has fewer than 40,000 clones; 87% occur once, and the top ten carry about 3.5%. This specimen consisted of PBMCs, obtained before nivolumab (anti-PD-1) treatment. These receptors originate from a person between 40 and 85 years old with oral cavity squamous cell carcinoma. Both conserved end residues are part of each CDR3. The D gene is left open where the match is weak. Not every row has a clone size; where given, it reads once, few, many or a size class.

J gene,clone size,D gene,V gene,CDR3 DNA,CDR3 protein
TRBJ1-4,NA,TRBD1,TRBV18,TGTGCCAGCTCTTTGACAGGGGAAGAAAAACTGTTTTTT,CASSLTGEEKLFF
TRBJ1-2,once,NA,TRBV28,TGTGCCAGCAGTTTCTCCGCACCAACCTATGGCTACACCTTC,CASSFSAPTYGYTF
TRBJ1-6,NA,TRBD1,TRBV28,TGTGCCAGCAGGGGCCACGGACAGGGTAATTCACCCCTCCACTTT,CASRGHGQGNSPLHF
TRBJ2-5,few,NA,TRBV29-1,TGCAGCGTTGATAGATTTCGGGGGAGGGAGACCCAGTACTTC,CSVDRFRGRETQYF
TRBJ1-6,NA,TRBD1,TRBV6-5,TGTGCCAGCAGCCGGGACAGTAATTCACCCCTCCACTTT,CASSRDSNSPLHF
TRBJ2-5,NA,NA,TRBV6-6,TGTGCCAGCAGCCTCGCTGGGACTCCCGAGACCCAGTACTTC,CASSLAGTPETQYF
TRBJ1-1,NA,NA,TRBV6-1,TGTGCCAGCAGTTCTGGGCCCGGCCTTGAAGCTTTCTTT,CASSSGPGLEAFF
TRBJ1-2,NA,TRBD1,TRBV5-5,TGTGCCAGCAGCAGGGGGCTGGGTAACTATGGCTACACCTTC,CASSRGLGNYGYTF
TRBJ1-6,NA,TRBD1,TRBV5-1,TGCGCCAGCAGCTTGGTAACAGGGGGGGATTCACCCCTCCACTTT,CASSLVTGGDSPLHF
TRBJ2-2,NA,NA,TRBV2,TGTGCCAGCAGTGAACTGGGGGTAACCGGGGAGCTGTTTTTT,CASSELGVTGELFF
TRBJ2-7,NA,NA,TRBV19,TGTGCCAGTAGTATAAACTTCGAGCAGTACTTC,CASSINFEQYF
TRBJ2-1,NA,NA,TRBV14,TGTGCCAGCAGCCCCCGAGGCAGGAGCTCCTACAATGAGCAGTTCTTC,CASSPRGRSSYNEQFF
TRBJ2-3,NA,NA,TRBV2,TGTGCCAGCAGTGACAGGGCCCTATTACAGACGCAGTATTTT,CASSDRALLQTQYF
TRBJ2-5,NA,NA,TRBV5-1,TGCGCCAGCAGCTTGGGGGGGGCCAAAGAGACCCAGTACTTC,CASSLGGAKETQYF
TRBJ1-1,NA,TRBD1,TRBV19,TGTGCCAGTAGTACTGGACAGGGGCGCGGGGGTGAAGCTTTCTTT,CASSTGQGRGGEAFF
TRBJ2-2,NA,TRBD2,TRBV27,TGTGCCAGCAGAGCTACGCCCGGACTAGCGATGAACACCGGGGAGCTGTTTTTT,CASRATPGLAMNTGELFF
TRBJ2-7,NA,NA,TRBV19,TGTGCCAGTAGTATGTACACCTCCTCCTACGAGCAGTACTTC,CASSMYTSSYEQYF
TRBJ1-6,NA,TRBD1,TRBV5-4,TGTGCCAGCAGCCTCAGACAGGGTGCAGGGAATTCACCCCTCCACTTT,CASSLRQGAGNSPLHF
TRBJ1-3,NA,NA,TRBV6-5,TGTGCCAGCAGTTACGAGCCGGGCTCCGGGGACACCATATATTTT,CASSYEPGSGDTIYF
TRBJ2-7,once,TRBD1,TRBV4-3,TGCGCCAGCAGCCGGACAGGGAGCGAGCAGTACTTC,CASSRTGSEQYF
TRBJ2-3,NA,TRBD1,TRBV5-1,TGCGCCAGCAGCCCCCGTCTTGGGACAGGGCCCACAGATACGCAGTATTTT,CASSPRLGTGPTDTQYF
TRBJ2-3,NA,TRBD2,TRBV6-5,TGTGCCAGCAGTGGGACTAGCGGGGGGGCAGATACGCAGTATTTT,CASSGTSGGADTQYF
TRBJ2-4,NA,NA,TRBV7-2,TGTGCCAGCAGCTTTGGGGACCGAGAGTTTCTTCAGTACTTC,CASSFGDREFLQYF
TRBJ1-3,NA,NA,TRBV9,TGTGCCAGCAGCGTAAGTGTTTCTGGAAACACCATATATTTT,CASSVSVSGNTIYF
TRBJ1-2,NA,TRBD1,TRBV2,TGTGCCAGCAGAACCGGGACAGGGGGTATCGTAGGCTATGGCTACACCTTC,CASRTGTGGIVGYGYTF
TRBJ2-7,NA,NA,TRBV5-6,TGTGCCAGCAGTCGGGGGACCTACGAGCAGTACTTC,CASSRGTYEQYF
TRBJ2-5,NA,TRBD2,TRBV7-9,TGTGCCAGCAGCGGAAGGGCGGGACTAGCCGAAGAGACCCAGTACTTC,CASSGRAGLAEETQYF
TRBJ2-3,once,TRBD2,TRBV6-8,TGTGCCAGCAGTTGCGCGGATAGCGGGGGGGCCCAAGATACGCAGTATTTT,CASSCADSGGAQDTQYF
TRBJ2-7,NA,NA,TRBV10-1,TGCGCCAGCAGTGAGTCAAGGGGGGACAGACCCTACGAGCAGTACTTC,CASSESRGDRPYEQYF
TRBJ1-4,NA,NA,TRBV7-2,TGTGCCAGCAGCCGCACCGGGACGGAGCCTAATGAAAAACTGTTTTTT,CASSRTGTEPNEKLFF
TRBJ2-7,NA,NA,TRBV6-1,TGTGCCAGCCGGGACATCTCCTACGAGCAGTACTTC,CASRDISYEQYF
TRBJ1-2,NA,NA,TRBV10-2,TGCGCCAGCAGTGAGTATTCCCCGACCTCGGGGGACTATGGCTACACCTTC,CASSEYSPTSGDYGYTF
TRBJ1-3,NA,NA,TRBV7-2,TGTGCCAGCAGCTTAGTTGGATCTGGAAACACCATATATTTT,CASSLVGSGNTIYF